These T cell receptor beta chains were read from a single sample in a study of PD-1 blockade in classical Hodgkin lymphoma. Repertoires were generated with immunoSEQ multiplex PCR, while TCRdb's copy carries only in-frame clones and drops some. This sample has around 90,000 clones; around 80% occur once, and the top ten carry about 9%. The material sequenced was peripheral blood mononuclear cells (PBMCs), taken before the fourth cycle of nivolumab. These receptors came from a human donor with classical Hodgkin lymphoma. CDR3s include the opening cysteine and the closing phenylalanine or tryptophan. The order of the fields is clone size, D gene, J gene, V gene, CDR3 DNA, CDR3 protein. A D gene is named only where the DNA matches it firmly. Size tells how often a clone was seen (once, few, many) or the class of an expanded clone, and some rows leave it out.

. | TRBD2 | TRBJ2-1 | TRBV4-1 | TGCGCCAGCAGCCAAGATTTAGTCCCGGGACTAGTTTCCTACAATGAGCAGTTCTTC | CASSQDLVPGLVSYNEQFF
. | TRBD1 | TRBJ2-7 | TRBV5-1 | TGCGCCAGCAGCTGGGACAGGAGAAGACTAGAGGCCTACGAGCAGTACTTC | CASSWDRRRLEAYEQYF
. | . | TRBJ2-3 | TRBV5-4 | TGTGCCAGCAGCTTGGACTGGCAGGATACGCAGTATTTT | CASSLDWQDTQYF
. | TRBD1 | TRBJ2-7 | TRBV19 | TGTGCCAGTAAGGGGGCAGGGGCGGCCTACGAGCAGTACTTC | CASKGAGAAYEQYF
. | . | TRBJ1-1 | TRBV5-1 | TGCGCCAGCAGCACCCGGACAGAAATGAACACTGAAGCTTTCTTT | CASSTRTEMNTEAFF
. | TRBD1 | TRBJ1-1 | TRBV29-1 | TGCAGCGTTCACGCTACAGGGGTCACTGAAGCTTTCTTT | CSVHATGVTEAFF
. | . | TRBJ2-5 | TRBV18 | TGTGCCAGCTCACCGGGGGTGCTTCAAGAGACCCAGTACTTC | CASSPGVLQETQYF
. | . | TRBJ1-1 | TRBV6-6 | TGTGCCAGCAGTTTTTCGGGGAACACTGAAGCTTTCTTT | CASSFSGNTEAFF
once | . | TRBJ2-1 | TRBV10-3 | TGTGCCATCAGTGAGTCACGGCGGGACCGGCAGTTCTTC | CAISESRRDRQFF
. | TRBD1 | TRBJ2-7 | TRBV7-9 | TGTGCCAGCAGCACGTACAGGGGGAACTACGAGCAGTACTTC | CASSTYRGNYEQYF
. | . | TRBJ2-7 | TRBV7-9 | TGTGCCAGCAGCTTAGGGGCTAAAAAATACGAGCAGTACTTC | CASSLGAKKYEQYF
. | TRBD2 | TRBJ2-3 | TRBV7-9 | TGTGCCAGCAGCTCCCTAGGGCGGGGGGGATTCACAGATACGCAGTATTTT | CASSSLGRGGFTDTQYF
once | TRBD2 | TRBJ2-4 | TRBV5-8 | TGTGCCAGCAGCTTGGCCCAGGGACTAGCGGGGGGAAACATTCAGTACTTC | CASSLAQGLAGGNIQYF
. | . | TRBJ2-2 | TRBV7-2 | TGTGCCAGCAGCTTAGTAAGGCGCACCGGGGAGCTGTTTTTT | CASSLVRRTGELFF
. | . | TRBJ1-1 | TRBV4-3 | TGCGCCAGCAGCCAAGTCTTCGGGAACACTGAAGCTTTCTTT | CASSQVFGNTEAFF
. | . | TRBJ2-3 | TRBV6-5 | TGTGCCAGCAGTTACTCGGATAGGGCCTCAGATACGCAGTATTTT | CASSYSDRASDTQYF
. | . | TRBJ2-5 | TRBV7-7 | TGTGCTAGCAGCTTATTTGGGGGAGGTGGTCAAGAGACCCAGTACTTC | CASSLFGGGGQETQYF
. | TRBD1 | TRBJ2-3 | TRBV5-1 | TGCGCCAGCAGCTCCGGACAGGGAGGTACAGATACGCAGTATTTT | CASSSGQGGTDTQYF
. | . | TRBJ2-5 | TRBV4-1 | TGCGCCAGCAGCCAAGTCAGTCTGGTCGCGGGGAAGACCCAGTACTTC | CASSQVSLVAGKTQYF
few | TRBD2 | TRBJ2-1 | TRBV7-7 | TGTGCTAGCAGCTCGACTAGCGGGGGGGCCGGAGAGCAGTTCTTC | CASSSTSGGAGEQFF
. | . | TRBJ1-1 | TRBV11-1 | TGTGCCAGCAGTTGGGAGACGAACACTGAAGCTTTCTTT | CASSWETNTEAFF
. | . | TRBJ2-5 | TRBV18 | TGTGCCAGCTCACCGCCACAGGGATCTAGCGGTGAAGAGACCCAGTACTTC | CASSPPQGSSGEETQYF
few | . | TRBJ1-5 | TRBV9 | TGTGCCAGCAGCCCAGGCGTTGATGTGGCTTTGCCCCAGCATTTT | CASSPGVDVALPQHF
once | . | TRBJ2-2 | TRBV5-1 | TGCGCCAGCAGCTCCCTGAGGGTTCTCACCGGGGAGCTGTTTTTT | CASSSLRVLTGELFF
once | TRBD1 | TRBJ2-3 | TRBV2 | TGTGCCAGCATAACCGGGACAGGGACTAATACGCAGTATTTT | CASITGTGTNTQYF
few | . | TRBJ2-7 | TRBV18 | TGTGCCAGCTCACAGTACGGGCCTAGGGACGAGCAGTACTTC | CASSQYGPRDEQYF
. | TRBD1 | TRBJ2-6 | TRBV4-1 | TGCGCCAGCAGGAGGGGGACAGGAGGGCCTGGGGCCAACGTCCTGACTTTC | CASRRGTGGPGANVLTF
. | . | TRBJ2-1 | TRBV5-4 | TGTGCCAGCAGCCTCCCTGGGGGGACAGCTTACAATGAGCAGTTCTTC | CASSLPGGTAYNEQFF
. | . | TRBJ2-2 | TRBV9 | TGTGCCAGCAGCGCAATTCAAGGCGGGGAGCTGTTTTTT | CASSAIQGGELFF
. | . | TRBJ2-1 | TRBV4-1 | TGCGCCAGCAGCAGACCCGGGACCCAGCAGTTCTTC | CASSRPGTQQFF
. | . | TRBJ2-7 | TRBV2 | TGTGCCAGCAGTGAATCCCCATCGTCCTACGAGCAGTACTTC | CASSESPSSYEQYF
. | TRBD1 | TRBJ2-2 | TRBV30 | TGTGCCTGGATCCGCAGGGGGTTGTCCGGGGAGCTGTTTTTT | CAWIRRGLSGELFF
. | . | TRBJ1-3 | TRBV5-6 | TGTGCCAGCTGCCGCTCTGGAAACACCATATATTTT | CASCRSGNTIYF
. | TRBD2 | TRBJ2-1 | TRBV30 | TGTGCCTGGAGTGGACTAGCGGGAGGTGAGCAGTTCTTC | CAWSGLAGGEQFF
. | . | TRBJ2-1 | TRBV7-9 | TGTGCCAGCAGTACAGCCGGGCTAGTCTTGGTTGGGTCCTACAATGAGCAGTTCTTC | CASSTAGLVLVGSYNEQFF
. | . | TRBJ2-2 | TRBV4-1 | TGCGCCAGCAGCCAAGATCTTTCAAGAGGGCCGGGGACCGGGGAGCTGTTTTTT | CASSQDLSRGPGTGELFF
. | . | TRBJ2-1 | TRBV29-1 | TGCAGCGTAGGGGGTGTCGATGAGCAGTTCTTC | CSVGGVDEQFF